Below, 16 T cell receptor beta chains from the same sample are listed, as sequenced in a study of HIV-infected patients and healthy controls. cDNA was made from roughly 500 ng RNA using alpha and beta constant primers. Using multiplexing indices, alpha and beta chain libraries were generated apart by chain-specific third strand synthesis. MiXCR, applied by TCRdb to the 5' RACE reads, yields one record per CDR3 protein. Here the sample spans 6,400 or so distinct CDR3 sequences, more than 7.5% being singletons. Antiretroviral therapy had run roughly three months, about 14 weeks, before follow-up blood collection. Whole blood was used without fractionation, so all unsorted peripheral T cells were included. The sequencing used blood, collected during antiretroviral therapy. Receptor source: an adult with HIV infection.

This clonotype was observed many times. The chain uses TRBV6-5 and TRBJ2-7; 9 nucleotides line up with TRBD1. Germline trimming cut 7 bases from V and 6 bases from J; bases unmatched to any gene: 13. The germline gives CDR1 MNHEY, CDR2 SVGAGI. The CDR3 is made up of 15 amino acids. The CDR3 reads CASTEPGQGRGEQYF. The DNA for the CDR3 is TGTGCCAGCACCGAACCGGGACAGGGAAGAGGCGAGCAGTACTTC.

This clonotype was seen repeatedly, ten times or more. The J gene is TRBJ2-2, the V gene TRBV5-4; possibly TRBD1 or TRBD2 for D (5 bases each). The CDR3 runs to 16 residues. Trimming shortened V by 0 bases and J by 4 bases, and 13 bases separated the two germline ends. Germline loops: CDR1 SGHNT, CDR2 YYREEE (reference sequence). The DNA of the CDR3 is TGTGCCAGCAGCTTGGTCTCCAGGGACCCCACCGGGGAGCTGTTTTTT. This codes for CASSLVSRDPTGELFF.

This clonotype was detected many times. The rearrangement joins TRBV6-1 to TRBJ2-7; 9 bases are shared with TRBD1. The V gene end was trimmed by 5 bases and the J gene end by 2 bases; junction bases not matched to a gene: 1. This CDR3 region has 13 residues. Germline V gene sequence: CDR1 MNHNS, CDR2 SASEGT. The DNA of the CDR3 is TGTGCCAGCAGTCGGACAGGGGCCTACGAGCAGTACTTC. Amino acids: CASSRTGAYEQYF.

This clonotype has at least ten counts. The chain employs TRBV6-1 and TRBJ1-2; D gene uncertain. The CDR3 length is 16 residues. Germline CDR1 MNHNS, CDR2 SASEGT. V was clipped by 1 base and J by 4 bases, with 16 bases between them. CDR3 loop: CASSEGKRSYVYGYTF. The CDR3, as DNA: TGTGCCAGCAGTGAAGGGAAGAGGTCGTACGTCTATGGCTACACCTTC.

This clonotype is medium-sized in the sample. The chain employs TRBV7-2 and TRBJ1-6; 9 positions agree with TRBD1. This CDR3 comprises 15 residues. V was clipped by 4 bases and J by 7 bases; unmatched bases: 5. The germline V gene has CDR1 SGHTA and CDR2 FQGNSA. In DNA form, the CDR3 reads TGTGCCAGCAGCTGGACAGGGGAGCTGAATTCACCCCTCCACTTT. It codes for CASSWTGELNSPLHF.

Relative to its sample, this clonotype is medium-sized. This chain joins TRBV28 and TRBJ2-7; a weak D match, TRBD2 (5 bases). Germline V gene data show CDR1 as MDHEN and CDR2 as SYDVKM. Trimming took 1 base from V and 3 from J, leaving 16 bases between them. The CDR3 contains 16 residues. The CDR3, as DNA: TGTGCCAGCAGTTTATCAGGCCGGGGTCAGTTCTACGAGCAGTACTTC. It codes for CASSLSGRGQFYEQYF.

This clonotype was seen at least ten times. The rearrangement joins TRBV20-1 to TRBJ2-1; D is possibly TRBD2 (6 bases). The CDR3 loop spans 17 amino acids. V lost 6 bases to trimming and J lost 3 bases, with 24 bases between them. Germline CDR1 is DFQATT and CDR2 is SNEGSKA (reference sequence). The CDR3 reads CSALDPLLASVYNEQFF. In DNA, the CDR3 is TGCAGTGCCCTGGACCCCCTTCTAGCGTCGGTCTACAATGAGCAGTTCTTC.

This clonotype has a handful of counts. The chain employs TRBV5-1 and TRBJ2-7, with a possible D match to TRBD2 (5 bases). The CDR3 is made up of 13 amino acids. V dropped 4 bases and J dropped 3 bases, with 11 bases sitting between them. The germline V gene has CDR1 SGHRS and CDR2 YFSETQ. The CDR3 region is CASSPGVSYEQYF. CDR3 nucleotides: TGCGCCAGCAGCCCCGGGGTGAGCTACGAGCAGTACTTC.

This clonotype occurred many times. The chain recombines TRBV5-1 with TRBJ1-2; perhaps TRBD1 as D (6 bases). CDR1 is SGHRS and CDR2 is YFSETQ in the germline V gene. V lost 5 bases to trimming and J lost 3 bases, with 14 bases between them. This CDR3 contains 14 residues. CDR3 in DNA: TGCGCCAGCAGTCAGGACAGAGGCGACTATGGCTACACCTTC. This encodes CASSQDRGDYGYTF.

This clonotype was seen at least ten times. This chain connects TRBV6-2 or TRBV6-3 to TRBJ1-4, with D possibly TRBD1 on 5 matching bases. Trimming left V 6 bases short and J 6 bases short, with 14 bases between. This CDR3 is built from 14 residues. CDR1 is MNHEY, CDR2 SVGEGT, per germline. The CDR3 region is CASSSGRADEKLFF. CDR3 bases: TGTGCCAGCAGCTCCGGCAGGGCGGATGAAAAACTGTTTTTT.

The rearrangement links TRBV2 to TRBJ1-5, with D maybe TRBD1 (6 bases). V lost 7 bases to trimming and J lost 0 bases, with 10 bases between them. CDR3 length: 14 amino acids. Germline CDR1 reads SNHLY; CDR2 reads FYNNEI. The CDR3 here is CASNVDSSNQPQHF. In nucleotides, the CDR3 is TGTGCCAGCAACGTGGACAGTAGCAATCAGCCCCAGCATTTT. The variable domain in full, completed from reference TRBV2 and TRBJ1-5, reads EPEVTQTPSHQVTQMGQEVILRCVPISNHLYFYWYRQILGQKVEFLVSFYNNEISEKSEIFDDQFSVERPDGSNFTLKIRSTKLEDSAMYFCASNVDSSNQPQHFGDGTRLSIL.

There are many counts of this clonotype. V usage is TRBV6-2 or TRBV6-3 and J usage is TRBJ2-2, with a possible D match to TRBD1 (6 bases). Germline V CDR1 and CDR2: MNHEY, SVGEGT. Trimming removed 5 bases from V and 6 bases from J, with 10 bases in between. The CDR3 runs 13 residues. Here the CDR3 DNA reads TGTGCCAGCAGTGGGAACAGGGCCGGGGAGCTGTTTTTT. Its translation is CASSGNRAGELFF.

V usage is TRBV6-5 and J usage is TRBJ1-4; the D gene is possibly TRBD1 (5 bases). Germline CDR1 is MNHEY and CDR2 is SVGAGI. CDR3 length: 14 residues. V was cut by 4 bases and J by 5 bases, with 11 bases left in between. CDR3 loop: CASSWGRQNEKLFF. In DNA form, the CDR3 reads TGTGCCAGCAGTTGGGGACGGCAAAATGAAAAACTGTTTTTT.

Relative to its sample, this clonotype is medium-sized. V is TRBV27 and J is TRBJ1-1; D not resolved. The V and J ends lost 3 bases and 4 bases respectively, with 12 bases between them. This CDR3 contains 14 residues. CDR1 is MNHEY, CDR2 SMNVEV, per germline (reference sequence). In DNA, the CDR3 is TGTGCCAGCAGTTTGGAAAGGCGGGGCACTGAAGCTTTCTTT. It codes for CASSLERRGTEAFF.

This clonotype was counted at least ten times. The gene calls are TRBV28 and TRBJ2-3; D possibly corresponds to TRBD1 (5 bases). The CDR3 sequence is 14 residues long. The V end lost 7 bases, the J end lost 2 bases, and 13 bases lay between the germline ends. The V gene's germline CDR1 is MDHEN and CDR2 SYDVKM. DNA for the CDR3: TGTGCCAGCAACCTGGACACCACCACAGATACGCAGTATTTT. It codes for CASNLDTTTDTQYF.

This clonotype qualifies as medium-sized. J is TRBJ1-1 and V is TRBV6-5, with D possibly matching TRBD1 (6 bases). Per germline, CDR1 MNHEY and CDR2 SVGAGI. V was clipped by 4 bases and J by 3 bases, with 12 bases between them. This CDR3 region has 14 residues. CDR3 sequence (DNA): TGTGCCAGCAGTTCTTCAGGGGTGTACACTGAAGCTTTCTTT. This codes for CASSSSGVYTEAFF.